These T cell receptor beta chains were read from a single sample in a study of cytomegalovirus exposure and HLA in healthy donors. Assay: immunoSEQ multiplex PCR; the TCRdb copy retains only in-frame clones and omits some. The sample shows 120,000 or so clones, around 95% of them seen only once. The specimen sequenced was PBMCs. These receptors were obtained from a man between 18 and 29 years old in good health and CMV-seronegative. CDR3s include the opening cysteine and the closing phenylalanine or tryptophan. The D gene is left open where the match is weak. The size entry is marked missing in some rows and otherwise reads once, few, many or a size class.

j_call	v_call	d_call	clone_size	cdr3_aa	cdr3_nt
TRBJ1-3	TRBV19	TRBD1	.	CASFDRDSGNTIYF	TGTGCCAGTTTTGACAGGGACTCTGGAAACACCATATATTTT
TRBJ2-1	TRBV18	TRBD2	.	CASSNREAYNEQFF	TGTGCCAGCTCAAATCGGGAGGCCTACAATGAGCAGTTCTTC
TRBJ2-2	TRBV11-3	.	.	CASSLDSPSLTGELFF	TGTGCCAGCAGCTTAGATTCCCCTTCCCTCACCGGGGAGCTGTTTTTT
TRBJ1-5	TRBV5-6	.	.	CASSRTLNQPQHF	TGTGCCAGCAGCCGGACACTCAATCAGCCCCAGCATTTT
TRBJ2-7	TRBV27	TRBD2	.	CASSLKASGKEQYF	TGTGCCAGCAGTTTAAAAGCTAGCGGGAAGGAGCAGTACTTC
TRBJ1-2	TRBV10-3	.	.	CAISESIRGDYGYTF	TGTGCCATCAGTGAGTCGATCAGGGGAGACTATGGCTACACCTTC
TRBJ2-3	TRBV6-5	TRBD2	.	CASSPSGIGGNTQYF	TGTGCCAGCAGTCCAAGCGGGATCGGGGGGAATACGCAGTATTTT
TRBJ2-7	TRBV5-5	TRBD2	.	CASSLAPGGWAYEQYF	TGTGCCAGCAGCTTGGCCCCGGGAGGGTGGGCCTACGAGCAGTACTTC
TRBJ1-2	TRBV7-9	.	.	CASSLVAGTSPNYGYTF	TGTGCCAGCAGCTTAGTGGCGGGAACCTCGCCTAACTATGGCTACACCTTC
TRBJ1-2	TRBV28	.	.	CASSLNRGLGGYTF	TGTGCCAGCAGTTTAAATAGGGGTCTGGGAGGCTACACCTTC
TRBJ2-3	TRBV28	.	.	CASTLSRVPRPTDTQYF	TGTGCCAGCACCCTTAGTCGGGTCCCAAGACCCACAGATACGCAGTATTTT
TRBJ2-7	TRBV7-2	.	.	CASSPERLGSHEQYF	TGTGCCAGCAGCCCTGAAAGGCTCGGGTCCCACGAGCAGTACTTC
TRBJ1-1	TRBV5-5	.	once	CASSLFEGTEAFF	TGTGCCAGCAGCTTGTTCGAGGGCACTGAAGCTTTCTTT
TRBJ2-1	TRBV7-3	TRBD2	.	CASAVQGPGGLDEQFF	TGTGCCAGCGCCGTACAAGGCCCGGGAGGTTTGGATGAGCAGTTCTTC
TRBJ2-3	TRBV30	.	.	CAWSEGQGSTDTQYF	TGTGCCTGGAGTGAGGGACAAGGGTCCACAGATACGCAGTATTTT
TRBJ2-2	TRBV25-1	.	.	CASSEYKGSSRATGELFF	TGTGCCAGCAGTGAATATAAAGGGTCTAGCCGCGCCACCGGGGAGCTGTTTTTT
TRBJ1-2	TRBV10-3	TRBD1	.	CAIRAEGQYYGYTF	TGTGCCATCAGGGCGGAGGGACAGTACTATGGCTACACCTTC
TRBJ2-7	TRBV27	.	.	CASSPRQIITTYEQYF	TGTGCCAGCAGTCCCCGACAGATTATTACAACCTACGAGCAGTACTTC
TRBJ2-1	TRBV11-1	.	.	CASSLAGVVNEQFF	TGTGCCAGCAGCTTAGCGGGAGTGGTTAATGAGCAGTTCTTC
TRBJ2-5	TRBV2	TRBD2	.	CATTGGLAGFQETQYF	TGTGCCACCACGGGAGGGCTAGCGGGATTCCAAGAGACCCAGTACTTC
TRBJ2-5	TRBV29-1	TRBD2	.	CSVGGLAGGLQETQYF	TGCAGCGTGGGGGGACTAGCGGGAGGGCTCCAAGAGACCCAGTACTTC
TRBJ2-7	TRBV18	.	once	CASSPQGSYEQYF	TGTGCCAGCTCACCACAGGGGTCCTACGAGCAGTACTTC
TRBJ2-1	TRBV7-9	TRBD2	.	CASSLAGGEYNEQFF	TGTGCCAGCAGCTTAGCGGGAGGGGAATACAATGAGCAGTTCTTC
TRBJ2-1	TRBV28	.	.	CASIQWGGRDNEQFF	TGTGCCAGCATACAATGGGGAGGAAGGGACAATGAGCAGTTCTTC
TRBJ1-2	TRBV7-3	.	.	CASSLTGRTEANYGYTF	TGTGCCAGCAGCTTAACGGGGCGGACGGAAGCTAACTATGGCTACACCTTC
TRBJ2-1	TRBV5-1	TRBD2	.	CASSLFGEGRSGEQFF	TGCGCCAGCAGCTTGTTTGGGGAGGGCCGGAGTGGTGAGCAGTTCTTC
TRBJ2-5	TRBV14	.	.	CASSQDENQETQYF	TGTGCCAGCAGCCAAGATGAGAACCAAGAGACCCAGTACTTC
TRBJ2-7	TRBV14	.	.	CASSLLRGGAYEQYF	TGTGCCAGCAGCCTGCTCCGAGGCGGGGCCTACGAGCAGTACTTC
TRBJ1-1	TRBV18	.	.	CASSPGANMNTEAFF	TGTGCCAGCTCCCCTGGGGCGAATATGAACACTGAGGCTTTCTTT